These 7 T cell receptor beta chains share one sample of origin, sequenced in a study of OX40 agonist ivuxolimab in advanced cancers. Assay used: immunoSEQ multiplex PCR; TCRdb lists only in-frame clones, some missing. The table has tens of thousands of clones, about four fifths seen once. Sequenced here: CD4+ or CD8+ T cells sorted from blood, sampled in a trial of the OX40 agonist ivuxolimab. Every receptor here comes from an adult with an advanced solid tumor such as melanoma, head and neck, liver or kidney cancer.

The genes are TRBV7-2 and TRBJ1-3; 9 positions agree with TRBD1. Germline V gene lookup returns CDR1 SGHTA and CDR2 FQGNSA. The ends lost 5 bases at V and 3 bases at J; junction bases unmatched: 11. The CDR3 runs to 17 residues. CDR3 DNA sequence: TGTGCCAGCAGCCAAGATCTAGTGGGACAGGGTGGAAACACCATATATTTT. Translated: CASSQDLVGQGGNTIYF.

V usage is TRBV30 and J usage is TRBJ1-2, with no clear D. The V and J ends lost 3 bases and 4 bases respectively, with 9 bases between them. CDR1 and CDR2 from the germline V gene are GTSNPN and SVGIG (reference sequence). This CDR3 is 12 amino acids long. CDR3 loop: CAWSYLSYGYTF. The DNA of the CDR3 is TGTGCCTGGAGCTATCTCAGCTATGGCTACACCTTC. Full variable domain (rest looked up from reference TRBV30 and TRBJ1-2): SQTIHQWPATLVQPVGSPLSLECTVEGTSNPNLYWYRQAAGRGLQLLFYSVGIGQISSEVPQNLSASRPQDRQFILSSKKLLLSDSGFYLCAWSYLSYGYTFGSGTRLTVV.

This chain links TRBV5-1 with TRBJ1-5; perhaps TRBD1 as D (5 bases). The length of the CDR3 is 15 residues. Germline loops: CDR1 SGHRS, CDR2 YFSETQ. V was pared by 0 bases and J by 0 bases, with 7 bases between. The CDR3 sequence is CASSLEGYSNQPQHF. Here the CDR3 DNA reads TGCGCCAGCAGCTTGGAGGGGTATAGCAATCAGCCCCAGCATTTT.

To note about this clone: The junction differs from germline at one of its ends, possibly a read error. V is TRBV7-9 and J is TRBJ1-2; D is unresolved. The germline CDR1 and CDR2 sequences are SEHNR and FQNEAQ (reference sequence). CDR3 size: 14 residues. DNA of the CDR3: TGTGCCAGCAGCTTAGCAGGCAGCAACTATGACTACACCTTC. Its protein is CASSLAGSNYDYTF.

The chain carries TRBV7-2 and TRBJ2-7; 12 bases are a match to TRBD2. The germline gives CDR1 SGHTA, CDR2 FQGNSA. With V trimmed by 5 bases and J by 4 bases, 3 bases remained unmatched. The CDR3 runs 14 residues. In DNA, the CDR3 is TGTGCCAGCAGCCGGACTAGCGGGGTATACGAGCAGTACTTC. Its translation is CASSRTSGVYEQYF.

V and J are TRBV9 and TRBJ1-3; D ambiguous. Between the trimmed V and J ends, which lost 2 bases and 0 bases, there was a span of 9 bases. Germline loops: CDR1 SGDLS, CDR2 YYNGEE. The CDR3 runs to 15 residues. This chain's CDR3 is CASSVNSVSGNTIYF. Here the CDR3 DNA reads TGTGCCAGCAGCGTTAACTCGGTCTCTGGAAACACCATATATTTT.

The chain is built from TRBV7-9 and TRBJ2-1; no clear D. This CDR3 is 14 amino acids long. In germline, CDR1 is SEHNR, CDR2 FQNEAQ (reference sequence). V dropped 2 bases and J dropped 9 bases, with 14 bases sitting between them. Written as DNA, the CDR3 is TGTGCCAGCAGCTTAAGGCGCGCAGTCTCTGAGCAGTTCTTC. Protein: CASSLRRAVSEQFF.